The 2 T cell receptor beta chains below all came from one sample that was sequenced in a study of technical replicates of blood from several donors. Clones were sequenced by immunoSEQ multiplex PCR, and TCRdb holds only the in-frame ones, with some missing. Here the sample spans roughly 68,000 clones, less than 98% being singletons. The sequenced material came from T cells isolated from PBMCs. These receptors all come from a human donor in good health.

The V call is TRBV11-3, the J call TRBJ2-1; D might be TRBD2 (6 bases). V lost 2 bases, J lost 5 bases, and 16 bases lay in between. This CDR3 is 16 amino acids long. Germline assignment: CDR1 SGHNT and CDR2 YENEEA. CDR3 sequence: CASSLKRPPGDNEQFF. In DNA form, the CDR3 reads TGTGCCAGCAGCTTAAAGCGTCCACCGGGGGACAATGAGCAGTTCTTC.

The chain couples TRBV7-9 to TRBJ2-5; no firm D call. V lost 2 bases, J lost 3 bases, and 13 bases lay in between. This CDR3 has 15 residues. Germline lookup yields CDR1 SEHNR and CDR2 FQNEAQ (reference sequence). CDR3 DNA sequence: TGTGCCAGCAGCTTATCACGCGTGTCGAAAGAGACCCAGTACTTC. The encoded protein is CASSLSRVSKETQYF. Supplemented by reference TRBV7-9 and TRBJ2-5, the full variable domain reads DTGVSQNPRHKITKRGQNVTFRCDPISEHNRLYWYRQTLGQGPEFLTYFQNEAQLEKSRLLSDRFSAERPKGSFSTLEIQRTEQGDSAMYLCASSLSRVSKETQYFGPGTRLLVL.